The clone carrying this T cell receptor (beta chain) was detected only a few times. The antigen remains unidentified. V was pared by 1 base and J by 1 base, with 1 base of the junction left unmatched. CDR1 is KGHDR, CDR2 SFDVKD, per germline. This CDR3 comprises 15 residues. The data derive from a study of T cell repertoires in cytomegalovirus infection. The wider study: Both a matching HLA type and CMV infection were indicated by public TCR beta signatures.

One entry per CDR3 protein, called by TCRdb with MiXCR from the reads. There are more than 250,000 distinct CDR3 sequences in the sample; 20% to 30% occur only once, and about an eighth lies in the top ten. This sequence joins TRBV24-1 and TRBJ2-5; 8 bases line up with TRBD1. The sequence came from a human donor in good health (CMV status not recorded). Some clones in this sample may be carry-over from other donors' samples. The sample consisted of cultured PBMCs, taken from culture after CMV antigen stimulation. CDR3 coding DNA: TGTGCCACCAGTGATTTTGGACAGGGCCAAGAGACCCAGTACTTC. As protein: CATSDFGQGQETQYF.